A selection of T cell receptor beta chains follows, all from one sample in a study of blood T cell repertoires in COVID-19. This table comes from immunoSEQ multiplex PCR, and its TCRdb copy is limited to in-frame clones, with some not included. This table has approximately 210,000 clones, under 90% appearing once. Sequences were obtained from PBMCs or T cells enriched from blood (not recorded which). All receptors come from an older woman who had recovered from COVID-19. Each CDR3 is given with its conserved first and last residue. D genes are given only for firm matches. Not all rows give a size; the values are once, few, many and, for expanded clones, a class.

v_gene	d_gene	len	j_gene	abundance	CDR3nt	CDR3aa
TRBV12-3/TRBV12-4	.	13	TRBJ1-1	once	TGTGCCAGCAGTTTAGGGAGTAGGACTGAGGCTTTCTTT	CASSLGSRTEAFF
TRBV5-8	TRBD1	16	TRBJ2-2	.	TGTGCCAGCAGCTTCCGGGACAGGGGGCGCACCGGGGAGCTGTTTTTT	CASSFRDRGRTGELFF
TRBV5-5	TRBD1	16	TRBJ2-2	.	TGTGCCAGCAGCGCCGGGACAGGGGAGAGGACCGGGGAGCTGTTTTTT	CASSAGTGERTGELFF
TRBV5-1	.	13	TRBJ1-2	few	TGCGCCAGCAGCTTCCAGGGGAACTATGGCTACACCTTC	CASSFQGNYGYTF
TRBV29-1	TRBD2	13	TRBJ2-1	once	TGCAGCGTGGGGGGGGGAACCTACAATGAGCAGTTCTTC	CSVGGGTYNEQFF
TRBV11-2	TRBD2	15	TRBJ2-7	.	TGTGCCAGCAGCTTAGCGAGCGGGAGCTCCTACGAGCAGTACTTC	CASSLASGSSYEQYF
TRBV6-2/TRBV6-3	TRBD1	17	TRBJ1-5	.	TGTGCCAGCACCCCCGATGGACAGGGGATAGGGAATCAGCCCCAGCATTTT	CASTPDGQGIGNQPQHF
TRBV9	TRBD2	16	TRBJ2-5	few	TGTGCCAGCAGCGTACTAGCGGGGGGTAACCAAGAGACCCAGTACTTC	CASSVLAGGNQETQYF
TRBV15	.	13	TRBJ1-2	.	TGTGCCACCAGCGGGATCGACGGGGTGGGCTACACCTTC	CATSGIDGVGYTF
TRBV19	.	12	TRBJ1-6	.	TGTGCCAGTAGCACTTGGGGGGGCGACCTCCACTTT	CASSTWGGDLHF
TRBV20-1	.	11	TRBJ2-7	.	TGCAGTGCGTTTGCGGCCTACGAGCAGTACTTC	CSAFAAYEQYF
TRBV19	TRBD2	14	TRBJ2-1	.	TGTGCCAGTAGTACGGGGGGGAAGCGGGAGACCCAGTTCTTC	CASSTGGKRETQFF
TRBV2	.	14	TRBJ1-3	.	TGTGCCAGCAAGGACAGCCACTCTGGAAACACCATATATTTT	CASKDSHSGNTIYF
TRBV20-1	TRBD2	14	TRBJ2-7	.	TGCAGTGCTAGTGTTCGGGGGGGCCGCGACGAGCAGTACTTC	CSASVRGGRDEQYF
TRBV15	TRBD2	16	TRBJ2-1	.	TGTGCCACCAGCAGAGTGACGGGAGGCCTAGACAATGAGCAGTTCTTC	CATSRVTGGLDNEQFF
TRBV7-9	TRBD1	15	TRBJ1-1	.	TGTGCCAGCAGCTACACAGGGGGCTCGGGAACTGAAGCTTTCTTT	CASSYTGGSGTEAFF